Sequencing of this T cell receptor beta chain was carried out in a study of T cells in Graves' hyperthyroidism and ophthalmopathy. Germline assignment: CDR1 MGHDK and CDR2 SYGVNS. This CDR3 has 16 amino acids. V lost 1 base, J lost 2 bases, and 12 bases lay in between. Isolation of PBMCs was performed on around 9.7 ml fresh peripheral blood. Using RNA transcripts as the source, TCR beta CDR3 regions were amplified. The TCR CDR3 first-round RT-PCR relied on the HTBI primer set. TCRdb reprocessed the multiplex PCR reads with MiXCR, giving one entry per CDR3 protein. The data show approximately 330,000 distinct CDR3 sequences, with approximately 22% seen just once and roughly 52% held by the top ten.

The specimen was blood. The rearrangement uses TRBV25-1 and TRBJ2-4; D not resolved. This receptor was obtained from a woman aged 50 to 60 with Graves' hyperthyroidism. The CDR3 is CASSESGVVSKNIQYF. The CDR3 DNA follows: TGTGCCAGCAGTGAATCTGGGGTCGTCTCCAAAAACATTCAGTACTTC.